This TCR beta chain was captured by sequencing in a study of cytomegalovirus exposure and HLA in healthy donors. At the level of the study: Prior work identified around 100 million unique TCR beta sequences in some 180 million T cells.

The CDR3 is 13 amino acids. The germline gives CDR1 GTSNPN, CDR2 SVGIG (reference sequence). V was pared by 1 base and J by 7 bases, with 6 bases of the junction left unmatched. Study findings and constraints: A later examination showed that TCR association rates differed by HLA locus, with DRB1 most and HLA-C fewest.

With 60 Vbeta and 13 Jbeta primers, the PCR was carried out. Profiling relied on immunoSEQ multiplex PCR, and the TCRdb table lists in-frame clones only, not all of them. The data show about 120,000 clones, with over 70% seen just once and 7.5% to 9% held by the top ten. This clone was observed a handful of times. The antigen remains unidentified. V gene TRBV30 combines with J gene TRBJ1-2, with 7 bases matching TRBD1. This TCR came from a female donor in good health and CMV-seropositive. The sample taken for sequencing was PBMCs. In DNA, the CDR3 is TGTGCCTGGAGTGGGCAGGGGGACGGTGGCTACACCTTC. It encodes CAWSGQGDGGYTF.